This entry lists 16 T cell receptor beta chains sequenced from one sample in a study of cytomegalovirus exposure and HLA in healthy donors. PCR used 60 Vbeta primers and 13 Jbeta primers. Assay: immunoSEQ multiplex PCR; the TCRdb copy retains only in-frame clones and omits some. The data show about 200,000 clones, with 82% seen just once and over 5% held by the top ten. Material: PBMCs. These TCRs come from a woman aged 50 to 60 in good health and CMV-seropositive.

The chain carries TRBV7-2 and TRBJ2-3; TRBD2 aligns across 7 bases. The germline gives CDR1 SGHTA, CDR2 FQGNSA. The CDR3 totals 19 residues. The V gene end was trimmed by 4 bases and the J gene end by 0 bases; junction bases not matched to a gene: 16. The CDR3 reads CASSSEGGRGGRSTDTQYF. The CDR3 DNA sequence: TGTGCCAGCAGCTCCGAGGGTGGGCGCGGGGGTAGGAGCACAGATACGCAGTATTTT.

CDR3 residues: CASSMPGQGIYGYTF. In DNA, the CDR3 is TGTGCCAGTAGTATGCCGGGACAGGGTATCTATGGCTACACCTTC. The chain uses TRBV19 and TRBJ1-2, with 9 bases fitting TRBD1. CDR1 is LNHDA and CDR2 is SQIVND in the germline V gene (reference sequence). J gave up 4 bases and V 3 bases, and 6 bases lay outside the gene matches. The CDR3 sequence is 15 residues long. The full variable domain, its missing parts supplied by reference TRBV19 and TRBJ1-2, is DGGITQSPKYLFRKEGQNVTLSCEQNLNHDAMYWYRQDPGQGLRLIYYSQIVNDFQKGDIAEGYSVSREKKESFPLTVTSAQKNPTAFYLCASSMPGQGIYGYTFGSGTRLTVV.

The chain links TRBV5-8 to TRBJ1-1; D might be TRBD1 (6 bases). This CDR3 has 12 amino acids. V was pared by 3 bases and J by 11 bases, with 14 bases between. Germline values: CDR1 SGHTS, CDR2 YDEGEE. Written as DNA, the CDR3 is TGTGCCAGCAGCTCTAACCGGGACAATGCTTTCTTT. This codes for CASSSNRDNAFF. Filled out from reference TRBV5-8 and TRBJ1-1, the complete variable domain reads EAGVTQSPTHLIKTRGQQATLRCSPISGHTSVYWYQQALGLGLQFLLWYDEGEERNRGNFPPRFSGRQFPNYSSELNVNALELEDSALYLCASSSNRDNAFFGQGTRLTVV.

This clone was counted a few times. A read error may produce the germline difference seen at one junction end. This sequence joins TRBV30 and TRBJ2-5; no clear D gene. Looked up from germline, CDR1 is GTSNPN and CDR2 is SVGIG (reference sequence). The CDR3 is 11 residues long. The CDR3 spells CAWRLAEAQYF. For the CDR3, the DNA is TGTGCCTGGCGCCTCGCAGAGGCCCAGTACTTC.

The chain combines TRBV28 with TRBJ1-3, with 7 positions matching TRBD1. This CDR3 is 14 amino acids long. V was clipped by 5 bases and J by 2 bases; unmatched bases: 3. Germline loops: CDR1 MDHEN, CDR2 SYDVKM. The CDR3 loop is CASSGDRAGNTIYF. Here the CDR3 DNA reads TGTGCCAGCAGTGGCGACAGGGCTGGAAACACCATATATTTT.

The V call is TRBV28, the J call TRBJ2-1; 8 bases are a match to TRBD2. In germline, CDR1 is MDHEN, CDR2 SYDVKM. V lost 4 bases to trimming and J lost 6 bases; unmatched junction nucleotides: 11. The CDR3 totals 16 residues. The CDR3: CASSSLSGGPGNEQFF. The CDR3 bases are TGTGCCAGCAGTTCCCTCAGCGGGGGCCCGGGCAATGAGCAGTTCTTC.

The V call is TRBV5-4, the J call TRBJ2-3; 9 bases agree with TRBD1. Germline loops: CDR1 SGHNT, CDR2 YYREEE (reference sequence). This CDR3 contains 15 residues. J lost 1 base, V lost 5 bases, and 5 bases had no gene match. As DNA, the CDR3 is TGTGCCAGCAGTTGGGGACAGGGTCGCACAGATACGCAGTATTTT. Translating gives CASSWGQGRTDTQYF.

The count of this clone is one. The genes are TRBV7-9 and TRBJ1-1; D is ambiguous. The V gene's germline CDR1 is SEHNR and CDR2 FQNEAQ (reference sequence). This CDR3 spans 11 amino acids. Trimming cost V 6 bases and J 5 bases, with 7 bases left between them. The CDR3 DNA follows: TGTGCCAGCAGTCGAGAGACTGAAGCTTTCTTT. It translates to CASSRETEAFF.

As for this clone: A read error may account for a junction end that differs from germline. The chain employs TRBV5-5 and TRBJ2-7, with D uncertain. The CDR3 runs 12 residues. Germline-derived CDR1 and CDR2 are SGHKS and YYEKEE (reference sequence). The CDR3 DNA reads as TGCGCCAGCAGCCCCTCCTGTTACGAGCAGTACTTC. Its translation is CASSPSCYEQYF.

A single count supports this clone. The chain links TRBV7-8 to TRBJ1-4; D perhaps matches TRBD1 (6 bases). The CDR3 totals 14 residues. The V gene lost 1 base and the J gene lost 3 bases, with 6 bases spanning the gap. Germline values: CDR1 SGHVS, CDR2 FQNEAQ. CDR3 sequence reads: CASSLEGANEKLFF. CDR3 sequence (DNA): TGTGCCAGCAGCTTAGAGGGGGCTAATGAAAAACTGTTTTTT.

This chain uses TRBV5-6 with TRBJ1-2; D is unclear. The CDR3 consists of 16 residues. Germline loops: CDR1 SGHDT, CDR2 YYEEEE. With 2 bases removed from V and 8 bases from J, the gap between germline ends came to 22 bases. The CDR3 DNA reads TGTGCCAGCAGCTTAATTGAGGAAACTGCTTTGACGGGCTACACCTTC. Translation gives CASSLIEETALTGYTF.

In its sample, this clone was seen a few times. V is TRBV5-1 and J is TRBJ1-3; TRBD1 might be the D (5 bases). This CDR3 has 16 amino acids. Germline lookup yields CDR1 SGHRS and CDR2 YFSETQ. Trimming pared 0 bases from V and 0 bases from J, leaving 10 bases between. The CDR3 sequence is CASSLAGGFSGNTIYF. The CDR3 region has the DNA TGCGCCAGCAGCTTGGCCGGGGGGTTCTCTGGAAACACCATATATTTT.

The chain recombines TRBV19 with TRBJ1-4, with 9 bases matching TRBD1. The J segment lost 10 bases and the V segment lost 1 base, leaving 7 bases of the junction unmatched. Germline assignment: CDR1 LNHDA and CDR2 SQIVND (reference sequence). The CDR3 has 15 amino acids. CDR3 nucleotide sequence: TGTGCCAGTAGTATAGCGGGACAGGGTTTTGGAAAACTGTTTTTT. As protein: CASSIAGQGFGKLFF.

The V gene is TRBV5-6, the J gene TRBJ2-3; 8 positions agree with TRBD1. Germline CDR1 is SGHDT and CDR2 is YYEEEE. Trimming took 4 bases from V and 3 from J; bases not matched to a gene: 16. CDR3 length: 18 amino acids. DNA for the CDR3: TGTGCCAGCAGCCCGTTCCCCCGGGTCAGGGGGCAAACAGATACGCAGTATTTT. It yields the protein CASSPFPRVRGQTDTQYF.

This sequence joins TRBV18 and TRBJ2-5; no clear D gene. V lost 1 base to trimming and J lost 1 base, with 10 bases between them. The CDR3 totals 15 residues. Germline loops: CDR1 KGHSH, CDR2 LQKENI. This CDR3 reads CASSPLVDIQETQYF. Here the CDR3 DNA reads TGTGCCAGCTCACCACTGGTAGACATCCAAGAGACCCAGTACTTC.

The chain is built from TRBV27 and TRBJ2-3; no definite D call. Germline V gene lookup returns CDR1 MNHEY and CDR2 SMNVEV (reference sequence). The CDR3 consists of 15 residues. The V gene lost 2 bases and the J gene lost 0 bases, with 9 bases spanning the gap. The CDR3 spells CASSLQRVSTDTQYF. DNA of the CDR3: TGTGCCAGCAGTTTACAACGGGTGAGCACAGATACGCAGTATTTT.